This T cell receptor beta chain was profiled in a study of prognosis after radiotherapy for stage I lung cancer. Study-level information: Patients received 3 to 5 SBRT fractions with a biologically effective dose of at least 100 Gy.

From genomic DNA, two-round multiplex PCR was used to amplify TCR beta CDR3. Every TRBV and TRBJ gene had its own specific primer in first-round PCR. TCRdb fed the multiplex PCR reads into MiXCR, producing one record per CDR3 protein. This sample has approximately 28,000 distinct CDR3 sequences, with around 40% found just once. CDR1 is SGHRS, CDR2 YFSETQ, per germline. Trimming stripped 2 bases from V and 0 bases from J, with 10 bases between. The CDR3 contains 15 residues. The TCR sequence derives from a donor aged 50 or older with non-small cell lung cancer. The sample consisted of PBMCs, taken before or after stereotactic body radiation therapy (not recorded which). The V and J genes are TRBV5-1 and TRBJ2-3; possibly TRBD2 for D (7 bases). This chain's CDR3 is CASSFGGASTDTQYF. The CDR3 DNA is TGCGCCAGCAGCTTTGGGGGGGCTAGCACAGATACGCAGTATTTT.